What follows is one TCR beta chain and its context. This sample stems from a study of OX40 agonist ivuxolimab in advanced cancers. Blood specimens came from baseline, cycle 4 day 1, and cycle 7 day 1. Generated by immunoSEQ multiplex PCR, the TCRdb table keeps only in-frame clones and is missing some. The data show 15,000 to 20,000 clones, 70% to 90% seen once. CDR3 length: 15 amino acids. Germline CDR1 reads SGHTA; CDR2 reads FQGNSA. J was trimmed by 4 bases and V by 6 bases; bases with no gene match: 5. This chain links TRBV7-2 with TRBJ2-3; 12 bases map to TRBD1. Sequenced material: CD4+ or CD8+ T cells sorted from blood, taken in a trial of the OX40 agonist ivuxolimab. This receptor was taken from an adult with an advanced solid tumor such as melanoma, head and neck, liver or kidney cancer. The CDR3 is CASRYRDRGPDTQYF. As DNA, the CDR3 is TGTGCCAGCAGGTACCGGGACAGGGGGCCAGATACGCAGTATTTT.